The 24 T cell receptor beta chains below all came from one sample that was sequenced in a study of cytomegalovirus exposure and HLA in healthy donors (dated by TCRdb to about 2017). Receptor amplification or capture employed the immunoSEQ multiplex PCR assay. For the multiplex PCR, a mixture combining 60 forward primers for TCR Vbeta segments and 13 reverse primers for TCR Jbeta segments was used. The table comes from immuneACCESS by way of TCRdb, which keeps in-frame sequences with V and J called. Part of the clones is missing from these tables; in studies checked, under half for an unresolved V gene and the rest for unknown reasons. The sample table contains approximately 120,000 clones; only one count was recorded for over 65% of them. Of the sample, 1.9% falls within the top ten clones. Sequencing was carried out using PBMCs. These receptors all come from a middle-aged man in good health and CMV-seronegative.

The J gene is TRBJ2-7, the V gene TRBV28, with TRBD1 matching over 7 bases. The CDR3 is 18 residues long. V shed 6 bases, J shed 6 bases, and the junction held 23 bases outside the gene matches. Germline V gene sequence: CDR1 MDHEN, CDR2 SYDVKM. In DNA form, the CDR3 reads TGTGCCAGCAGCCTGACAGGGTTGTTGGTGGTCGTCGGTTGCGAGCAGTACGTC. Translated: CASSLTGLLVVVGCEQYV.

This clone was picked up one time. The chain has TRBV6-5 and TRBJ2-3; no clear D. Per germline, CDR1 MNHEY and CDR2 SVGAGI. This CDR3 spans 16 amino acids. V lost 2 bases to trimming and J lost 1 base, with 13 bases between them. The chain's CDR3 is CASSYLVESGTDTQYF. DNA for the CDR3: TGTGCCAGCAGTTACCTGGTGGAAAGCGGCACAGATACGCAGTATTTT.

The V gene is TRBV28, the J gene TRBJ2-3, with TRBD1 as a possible D gene (5 bases). The germline CDR1 and CDR2 sequences are MDHEN and SYDVKM. The CDR3 spans 19 residues. With 2 bases removed from V and 2 bases from J, the gap between germline ends came to 23 bases. CDR3 region: CASSLSLDWGLAPTDTQYF. CDR3 nucleotides: TGTGCCAGCAGTTTAAGTCTAGATTGGGGCCTGGCCCCCACAGATACGCAGTATTTT. Full variable domain (rest looked up from reference TRBV28 and TRBJ2-3): DVKVTQSSRYLVKRTGEKVFLECVQDMDHENMFWYRQDPGLGLRLIYFSYDVKMKEKGDIPEGYSVSREKKERFSLILESASTNQTSMYLCASSLSLDWGLAPTDTQYFGPGTRLTVL.

V is TRBV10-3 and J is TRBJ1-1; 9 bases fit TRBD1. The CDR3 contains 13 residues. Germline V gene lookup returns CDR1 ENHRY and CDR2 SYGVKD. V lost 4 bases to trimming and J lost 7 bases; unmatched junction nucleotides: 4. CDR3 bases: TGTGCCATCAGTGGGGGACAGGGCATTGAAGCTTTCTTT. Its protein product is CAISGGQGIEAFF.

This chain links TRBV6-5 with TRBJ1-3, with D possibly matching TRBD1 (5 bases). The germline CDR1 and CDR2 sequences are MNHEY and SVGAGI. V shed 6 bases and J shed 0 bases, with 9 bases lying between them. The CDR3 is made up of 14 amino acids. The CDR3 sequence is CASRDTYSGNTIYF. As DNA, the CDR3 is TGTGCCAGCAGGGACACTTACTCTGGAAACACCATATATTTT.

This rearrangement joins TRBV2 to TRBJ2-1, with 12 nucleotides matching TRBD2. Germline lookup yields CDR1 SNHLY and CDR2 FYNNEI. This CDR3 has 16 residues. J gave up 4 bases and V 5 bases, and 6 bases lay outside the gene matches. CDR3 nucleotides: TGTGCCAGCAGTCGCCTGACTAGCGGGGGTTACAATGAGCAGTTCTTC. Residues: CASSRLTSGGYNEQFF.

This clone was picked up a small number of times. The chain employs TRBV10-1 and TRBJ1-5; D is ambiguous. V lost 2 bases to trimming and J lost 5 bases, with 10 bases between them. The V gene's germline CDR1 is WNHNN and CDR2 SYGVQD (reference sequence). This CDR3 contains 14 residues. DNA of the CDR3: TGCGCCAGCAGTGAGGCCGGGGTTGATCAGCCCCAGCATTTT. It translates to CASSEAGVDQPQHF.

The V gene is TRBV4-3, the J gene TRBJ2-1, with 7 bases aligning to TRBD2. V shed 0 bases, J shed 9 bases, and the junction held 5 bases outside the gene matches. Germline V gives CDR1 LGHNA, CDR2 YSLEER. The CDR3 totals 14 residues. The CDR3 DNA reads as TGCGCCAGCAGCCAAGAACGGGGGGTGGTTGAGCAGTTCTTC. Its protein product is CASSQERGVVEQFF.

V is TRBV19 and J is TRBJ2-1, with TRBD2 identical over 7 bases. The trim removed 6 bases at V and 0 bases at J, leaving 5 bases unmatched. This CDR3 region has 15 residues. Germline CDR1 is LNHDA and CDR2 is SQIVND (reference sequence). In DNA form, the CDR3 reads TGTGCCAGTAGATTCAGGGACTACTCCTACAATGAGCAGTTCTTC. The encoded protein is CASRFRDYSYNEQFF.

The chain employs TRBV5-1 and TRBJ2-1; 8 nucleotides match TRBD1. This CDR3 is 13 amino acids long. Unmatched junction bases numbered 3, after V lost 4 bases and J lost 6 bases. CDR1 and CDR2 (germline): SGHRS, YFSETQ. CDR3 amino acids: CASSTTGVNEQFF. The DNA for the CDR3 is TGCGCCAGCAGCACGACAGGGGTCAATGAGCAGTTCTTC.

This rearrangement joins TRBV29-1 to TRBJ1-5, with D perhaps matching TRBD1 (5 bases). Germline CDR1 and CDR2: SQVTM and ANQGSEA. Between the trimmed V and J ends, which lost 6 bases and 5 bases, there was a span of 5 bases. The CDR3 length is 10 residues. The CDR3 loop is CSVGDQPQHF. DNA of the CDR3: TGCAGCGTAGGGGATCAGCCCCAGCATTTT. Full variable domain (rest looked up from reference TRBV29-1 and TRBJ1-5): SAVISQKPSRDICQRGTSLTIQCQVDSQVTMMFWYRQQPGQSLTLIATANQGSEATYESGFVIDKFPISRPNLTFSTLTVSNMSPEDSSIYLCSVGDQPQHFGDGTRLSIL.

Regarding this clone: The junction departs from germline at one end; a sequencing error may be responsible. The chain combines TRBV10-3 with TRBJ1-2, with D uncertain. The CDR3 is 16 residues long. Per germline, CDR1 ENHRY and CDR2 SYGVKD. This CDR3 reads CAIGESREWRNYGYTF. The CDR3 region has the DNA TGTGCCATCGGTGAGTCGAGGGAGTGGAGGAACTATGGCTACACCTTC.

The rearrangement joins TRBV6-1 to TRBJ2-7, with 7 positions matching TRBD1. V gave up 4 bases and J gave up 6 bases; unmatched junction bases: 6. This CDR3 contains 13 residues. Germline lookup yields CDR1 MNHNS and CDR2 SASEGT. This chain's CDR3 is CASSGTNRGEQYV. The CDR3 region has the DNA TGTGCCAGCAGTGGCACGAACAGGGGCGAGCAGTACGTC.

This chain uses TRBV20-1 with TRBJ2-1, with D unresolved. This CDR3 has 11 amino acids. V was cut by 6 bases and J by 10 bases, with 13 bases left in between. Germline assignment: CDR1 DFQATT and CDR2 SNEGSKA (reference sequence). The CDR3 loop is CSAPRLREQFF. The CDR3 DNA reads TGCAGTGCGCCCAGACTCCGCGAGCAGTTCTTC.

This clone has only one observation. The chain combines TRBV4-2 with TRBJ2-5, with TRBD2 matching 10 bases. The CDR3 runs 15 residues. Germline CDR1 is LGHNA and CDR2 is YNFKEQ. V gave up 3 bases and J gave up 5 bases; unmatched junction bases: 6. DNA for the CDR3: TGTGCCAGCAGCCAGGAGCGGGGGGGCTCGGAGACCCAGTACTTC. As protein: CASSQERGGSETQYF.

The chain employs TRBV6-5 and TRBJ1-1; D possibly corresponds to TRBD1 (5 bases). Per the germline V gene, CDR1 is MNHEY and CDR2 is SVGAGI. Trimming took 2 bases from V and 2 from J, leaving 9 bases between them. This CDR3 is built from 14 residues. The CDR3 bases are TGTGCCAGCAGTTACGGCAGGGCAAACACTGAAGCTTTCTTT. It codes for CASSYGRANTEAFF.

V gene TRBV6-5 combines with J gene TRBJ1-3, with D uncertain. CDR3 length: 13 amino acids. Germline CDR1 reads MNHEY; CDR2 reads SVGAGI. V gave up 6 bases and J gave up 2 bases, with 8 bases separating them. CDR3 nucleotide sequence: TGTGCCAGCAGGCCCGGAGCTGGAAACACCATATATTTT. Translating it yields CASRPGAGNTIYF.

The rearrangement uses TRBV11-2 and TRBJ1-1; maybe TRBD1 (5 bases). CDR1 and CDR2 (germline): SGHAT, FQNNGV. Trimming took 5 bases from V and 3 from J, leaving 25 bases between them. This CDR3 has 18 amino acids. As DNA, the CDR3 is TGTGCCAGCAGCACAGACACCGAGGTGATTTTCAGGGACACTGAAGCTTTCTTT. As protein: CASSTDTEVIFRDTEAFF.

This chain links TRBV19 with TRBJ2-3; 7 positions match TRBD1. Germline lookup yields CDR1 LNHDA and CDR2 SQIVND (reference sequence). This CDR3 region has 15 residues. Germline trimming cut 10 bases from V and 0 bases from J; bases unmatched to any gene: 10. The CDR3 is CATRDRALSTDTQYF. Written as DNA, the CDR3 is TGTGCCACCCGAGACAGGGCTTTAAGCACAGATACGCAGTATTTT.

This chain connects TRBV5-1 to TRBJ2-7; D gene unclear. This CDR3 comprises 13 residues. Looked up from germline, CDR1 is SGHRS and CDR2 is YFSETQ. Trimming shortened V by 0 bases and J by 0 bases, and 4 bases separated the two germline ends. DNA of the CDR3: TGCGCCAGCAGCTTGGCTAGCTCCTACGAGCAGTACGTC. Its protein product is CASSLASSYEQYV.

This chain joins TRBV19 and TRBJ1-6; no firm D call. Germline loops: CDR1 LNHDA, CDR2 SQIVND (reference sequence). This CDR3 contains 15 residues. Trimming took off 5 bases at V and 14 bases at J, with 22 bases between the two ends. Here the CDR3 reads CASSLRMDGGGSLHF. CDR3 in DNA: TGTGCCAGTAGTCTACGCATGGACGGAGGCGGGTCCCTCCACTTT.

This clone showed up just a few times. This rearrangement joins TRBV6-1 to TRBJ2-5; D is perhaps TRBD2 (7 bases). Germline values: CDR1 MNHNS, CDR2 SASEGT. Trimming stripped 3 bases from V and 4 bases from J, with 15 bases between. This CDR3 region has 15 residues. CDR3 nucleotide sequence: TGTGCCAGCAGTGAGAGATGGGGGGGCCGAGAGACCCAGTACTTC. It is translated as CASSERWGGRETQYF.

The chain is built from TRBV15 and TRBJ2-1; 10 nucleotides agree with TRBD1. The V gene end was trimmed by 5 bases and the J gene end by 4 bases; junction bases not matched to a gene: 5. The CDR3 loop spans 15 amino acids. Germline V gene sequence: CDR1 LNHNV, CDR2 YYDKDF (reference sequence). This chain's CDR3 is CATSPTGGLYNEQFF. The CDR3, as DNA: TGTGCCACCAGCCCGACAGGGGGCTTGTACAATGAGCAGTTCTTC.

The chain carries TRBV4-1 and TRBJ2-7, with D maybe TRBD1 (5 bases). Germline values: CDR1 MGHRA, CDR2 YSYEKL. Trimming removed 4 bases from V and 4 bases from J, with 20 bases in between. The length of the CDR3 is 16 residues. The CDR3 region is CASSPRVLGDIYEQYF. DNA of the CDR3: TGCGCCAGCAGCCCCCGGGTCCTAGGGGATATATACGAGCAGTACTTC.